This TCR beta chain was identified during a study of T-cell reconstitution after alpha-beta-depleted transplantation in children (dated by TCRdb to between 2015 and 2016). Turning to the overall study: The study quantitatively tracked T-cell immune reconstitution after TCRalphabeta/CD19-depleted allogeneic hematopoietic cell transplantation in children using TCR repertoire profiling.

Trimming leaves V shorter by 6 bases and J shorter by 5 bases, with the junction holding 11 bases beyond the gene matches. Measured from the cysteine to the phenylalanine, the CDR3 is 15 residues long. Kept here is only the CDR3 DNA, which spans 45 bases and is read in frame from base 1. Libraries were constructed by PCR. TCRdb lists the instrument as Illumina HiSeq 2500. TCR libraries were prepared with molecular barcoding, using unique molecular identifiers to normalize TCRbeta repertoire quantification. The public reads were reanalyzed by TCRdb: fastp trimming at Q25, MiXCR alignment, in-frame beta chains only. One record per CDR3 amino acid sequence lists the most common genes and DNA. Present in this sample are some 550,000 distinct CDR3 sequences, 18% of which were seen just once. 3% to 4% of the sample lies in the top ten. Regarding this clonotype: Its specific antigen is unknown. Within one base of it there is no much larger clone, and no base qualities were kept.

This chain is built from TRBV12-3 or TRBV12-4 and TRBJ1-2, and TRBD1 aligns with 8 junction nucleotides. Material: PBMCs from the stem cell graft donor, obtained from the stem cell graft. This clonotype was obtained from a human donor who donated a stem cell graft to a child with acute lymphoblastic leukemia. The CDR3: CASSRGGTGDYGYTF. The DNA sequence reads TGTGCCAGCAGCCGAGGGGGGACAGGCGATTATGGCTACACCTTC.